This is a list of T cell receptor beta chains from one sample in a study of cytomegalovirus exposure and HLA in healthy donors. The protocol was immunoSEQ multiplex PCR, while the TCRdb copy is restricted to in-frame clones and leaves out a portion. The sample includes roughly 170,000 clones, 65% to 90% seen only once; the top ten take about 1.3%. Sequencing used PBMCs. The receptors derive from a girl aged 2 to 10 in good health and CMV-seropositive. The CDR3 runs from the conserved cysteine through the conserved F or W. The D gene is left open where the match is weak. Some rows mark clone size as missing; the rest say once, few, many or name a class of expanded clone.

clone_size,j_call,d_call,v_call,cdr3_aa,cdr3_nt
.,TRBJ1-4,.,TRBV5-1,CASSLGPTTNEKLFF,TGCGCCAGCAGCTTGGGGCCAACAACTAATGAAAAACTGTTTTTT
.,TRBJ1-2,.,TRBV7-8,CASSLFFSGNYGYTF,TGTGCCAGCAGCTTATTCTTCAGCGGGAACTATGGCTACACCTTC
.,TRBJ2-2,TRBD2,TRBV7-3,CASSASGGDTGELFF,TGTGCCAGCAGCGCTAGCGGGGGGGATACCGGGGAGCTGTTTTTT
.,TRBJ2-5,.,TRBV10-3,CATNGGMETQYF,TGTGCCACTAACGGGGGTATGGAGACCCAGTACTTC
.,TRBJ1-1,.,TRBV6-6,CASSPVVTEYTEAFF,TGTGCCAGCAGCCCCGTTGTTACAGAATACACTGAAGCTTTCTTT
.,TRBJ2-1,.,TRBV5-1,CASSQQLNEQFF,TGCGCCAGCAGTCAACAGCTCAATGAGCAGTTCTTC
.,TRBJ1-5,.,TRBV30,CAWSAIQVNQPQHF,TGTGCCTGGAGTGCGATACAGGTCAATCAGCCCCAGCATTTT
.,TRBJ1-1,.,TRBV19,CASSMEVGLLRQAFF,TGTGCCAGTAGTATGGAGGTGGGATTGTTACGTCAAGCTTTCTTT
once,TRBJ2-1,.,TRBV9,CASSVAGKYNEQFF,TGTGCCAGCAGCGTAGCGGGAAAGTACAATGAGCAGTTCTTC
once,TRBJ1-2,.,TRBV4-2,CASSQDRVGPYGYTF,TGTGCCAGCAGCCAAGATAGGGTGGGGCCTTATGGCTACACCTTC
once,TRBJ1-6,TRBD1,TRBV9,CASSVGDRDSPLHF,TGTGCCAGCAGCGTAGGGGACAGGGATTCACCCCTCCACTTT
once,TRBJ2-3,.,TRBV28,CASSFGYRSSREDTQYF,TGTGCCAGCAGTTTCGGATATCGGAGCTCAAGAGAGGATACGCAGTATTTT
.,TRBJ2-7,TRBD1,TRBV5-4,CASSSGTEYEQYF,TGTGCCAGCAGCTCCGGGACAGAATACGAGCAGTACTTC
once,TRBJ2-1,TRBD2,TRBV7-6,CASSSTPTSGDYNEQFF,TGTGCCAGCAGCTCAACCCCTACTAGCGGAGACTACAATGAGCAGTTCTTC
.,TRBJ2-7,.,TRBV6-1,CASSESGVPFKSEEQYF,TGTGCCAGCAGTGAATCGGGGGTTCCCTTCAAAAGTGAAGAGCAGTACTTC
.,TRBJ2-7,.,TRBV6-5,CASSYSPNPYEQYF,TGTGCCAGCAGTTACTCTCCTAACCCCTACGAGCAGTACTTC
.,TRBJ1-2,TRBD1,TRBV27,CASSLLTPSQGANYGYTF,TGTGCCAGCAGCCTACTTACCCCATCGCAGGGGGCTAACTATGGCTACACCTTC
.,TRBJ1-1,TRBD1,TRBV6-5,CASSSRQGEAFF,TGTGCCAGCAGTTCGCGACAGGGAGAAGCTTTCTTT
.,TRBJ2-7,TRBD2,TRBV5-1,CASSLDPGLAGEQYF,TGCGCCAGCAGCTTGGACCCGGGACTAGCGGGCGAGCAGTACTTC
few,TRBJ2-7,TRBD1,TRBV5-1,CASSLWGGGQGSYEQYF,TGCGCCAGCAGCTTGTGGGGTGGGGGACAGGGGTCCTACGAGCAGTACTTC
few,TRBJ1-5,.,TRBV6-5,CASGSGKHQPQHF,TGTGCCAGCGGGTCAGGGAAGCATCAGCCCCAGCATTTT
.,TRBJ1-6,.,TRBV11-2,CASSVRGSYNSPLHF,TGTGCCAGCAGCGTTAGAGGCTCCTATAATTCACCCCTCCACTTT
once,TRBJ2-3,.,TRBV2,CASSAQGTDTQYF,TGTGCCAGCAGTGCCCAGGGCACAGATACGCAGTATTTT
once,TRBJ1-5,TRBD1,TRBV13,CASSEDRGNQPQHF,TGTGCCAGCAGCGAGGACAGGGGGAACCAGCCCCAGCATTTT
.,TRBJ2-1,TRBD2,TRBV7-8,CASSWSGGSYNEQFF,TGTGCCAGCAGCTGGAGCGGGGGGTCCTACAATGAGCAGTTCTTC
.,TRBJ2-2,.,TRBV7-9,CASSLLFAGPNTGELFF,TGTGCCAGCAGCTTATTATTTGCGGGACCGAACACCGGGGAGCTGTTTTTT
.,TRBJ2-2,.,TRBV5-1,CASHRQENTGELFF,TGCGCCAGCCACCGTCAGGAAAACACCGGGGAGCTGTTTTTT
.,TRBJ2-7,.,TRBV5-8,CASSLERHRGEQYF,TGTGCCAGCAGCTTGGAGAGACACCGGGGTGAGCAGTACTTC
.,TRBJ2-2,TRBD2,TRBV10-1,CASSSQPSGTNGELFF,TGCGCCAGCAGTTCCCAACCTAGCGGGACGAACGGGGAGCTGTTTTTT
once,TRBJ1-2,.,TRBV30,CAWSVLSIYGYTF,TGTGCCTGGAGTGTACTGAGTATCTATGGCTACACCTTC
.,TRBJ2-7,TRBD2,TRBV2,CASSMVAGGGEQYF,TGTGCCAGCTCCATGGTAGCGGGAGGTGGGGAGCAGTACTTC
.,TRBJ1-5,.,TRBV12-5,CASGLHDQPQHF,TGTGCTAGTGGCTTACACGATCAGCCCCAGCATTTT
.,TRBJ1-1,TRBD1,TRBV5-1,CASSREGQEAFF,TGCGCCAGCAGCCGAGAGGGACAGGAAGCTTTCTTT
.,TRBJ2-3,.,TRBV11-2,CASSFQLSTDTQYF,TGTGCCAGCAGCTTCCAATTGTCCACAGATACGCAGTATTTT
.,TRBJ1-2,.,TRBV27,CASSSRFGGADYGYTF,TGTGCCAGCAGTTCGAGGTTTGGGGGGGCGGACTATGGCTACACCTTC
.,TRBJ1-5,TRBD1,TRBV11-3,CASSFRGSNQPQHF,TGTGCCAGCAGCTTCAGGGGGAGCAATCAGCCCCAGCATTTT
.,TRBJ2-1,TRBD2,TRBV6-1,CASSEASLLAISYNEQFF,TGTGCCAGCAGTGAAGCATCCCTACTAGCGATCTCCTACAATGAGCAGTTCTTC
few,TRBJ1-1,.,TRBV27,CASGRPGVAEAFF,TGTGCCAGCGGACGGCCAGGGGTCGCTGAAGCTTTCTTT
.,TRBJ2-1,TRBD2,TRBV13,CASAGGRGPNEQFF,TGTGCCAGCGCCGGCGGGAGGGGGCCCAATGAGCAGTTCTTC
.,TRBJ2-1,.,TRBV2,CASSESGYNEQFF,TGTGCCAGCAGCGAAAGCGGGTACAATGAGCAGTTCTTC
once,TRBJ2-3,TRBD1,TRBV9,CASSVRDRGTDTQYF,TGTGCCAGCAGCGTCCGGGACAGAGGGACAGATACGCAGTATTTT
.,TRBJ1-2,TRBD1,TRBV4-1,CASSLGDRGTNGYTF,TGCGCCAGCAGCCTAGGGGACAGGGGAACGAACGGCTACACCTTC
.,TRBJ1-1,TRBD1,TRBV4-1,CANKKDRPNTEAFF,TGCGCCAACAAGAAGGACAGGCCCAACACTGAAGCTTTCTTT
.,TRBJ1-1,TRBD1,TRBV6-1,CASRMGQGGTEAFF,TGTGCCAGCAGGATGGGACAGGGAGGCACTGAAGCTTTCTTT
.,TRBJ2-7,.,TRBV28,CASSSTGKSLVREQYF,TGTGCCAGCAGTTCCACCGGGAAGTCCCTTGTGCGCGAGCAGTACTTC